What follows are 14 T cell receptor beta chains derived from one specimen sequenced in a study of read filtering for tumor transcriptome and immune sequencing. This library used roughly 400 ng RNA and molecular barcoded adaptors spanning alpha/delta and beta/gamma chains. Each CDR3 protein gets one entry after TCRdb re-called the reads with MiXCR. This table holds about 5,800 distinct CDR3 sequences, about 20% found once. Sequencing was carried out using a population of CD138-negative cells sorted from bone marrow. These receptors were obtained from a donor aged 40 or older with multiple myeloma.

Comment on this clonotype: At one end, the junction sequence differs from germline, possibly due to a read error. The V gene is TRBV3-1, the J gene TRBJ2-1, with 7 nucleotides matching TRBD2. The CDR3 has 15 amino acids. The V gene's germline CDR1 is LGHDT and CDR2 YNNKEL (reference sequence). Written as DNA, the CDR3 is TGTGCCAGCAGCCAAGGGGATGGGAGGGGCCATGAACAGTTCTTC. Residues: CASSQGDGRGHEQFF.

This clonotype was found many times. V and J are TRBV7-9 and TRBJ2-3; possible D gene TRBD1, 5 bases. CDR1 and CDR2 from the germline V gene are SEHNR and FQNEAQ (reference sequence). V was cut by 1 base and J by 6 bases, with 11 bases left in between. This CDR3 region has 14 residues. In DNA form, the CDR3 reads TGTGCCAGCAGCTTAGAGGGCAGGGTGGATACGCAGTATTTT. Translating it yields CASSLEGRVDTQYF.

This clonotype was picked up many times. V gene TRBV5-1 combines with J gene TRBJ2-5, with 7 nucleotides matching TRBD2. With V trimmed by 4 bases and J by 3 bases, 12 bases remained unmatched. Germline V gene sequence: CDR1 SGHRS, CDR2 YFSETQ. The CDR3 spans 16 residues. CDR3 nucleotides: TGCGCCAGCAGCACCCTCATGGGAGGGCCGAAAGAGACCCAGTACTTC. Protein sequence: CASSTLMGGPKETQYF.

This clonotype was observed many times. The gene calls are TRBV7-8 and TRBJ2-7; tentative D call: TRBD2 (6 bases). This CDR3 is 15 amino acids long. Between the trimmed V and J ends, which lost 5 bases and 4 bases, there was a span of 18 bases. Germline lookup yields CDR1 SGHVS and CDR2 FQNEAQ. For the CDR3, the DNA is TGTGCCAGCAGCCCAGTTGTGGGAGGTTTGTACGAGCAGTACTTC. Encoded protein: CASSPVVGGLYEQYF.

This clonotype was detected many times. Since no conserved phenylalanine or tryptophan closes the CDR3, a read error is the likely cause. Because the CDR3's place on the DNA is in doubt, the DNA is left out and the CDR3 is given as listed by TCRdb. This chain links TRBV19 with TRBJ2-1; the table's D call, TRBD2, has no DNA check behind it. Germline V gene sequence: CDR1 LNHDA, CDR2 SQIVND (reference sequence). The CDR3 is 15 amino acids long, termini counted. CDR3 amino acids: CASSTSSGRINEQLS.

Only a few counts were recorded for this clonotype. This chain uses TRBV4-2 with TRBJ2-5; D may be TRBD1 (7 bases). Germline V CDR1 and CDR2: LGHNA, YNFKEQ. The CDR3 runs to 16 residues. Trimming cost V 4 bases and J 5 bases, with 20 bases left between them. The CDR3 nucleotides are TGTGCCAGCAGCCGTTACGGGGGACAGTCGGGGGAGACCCAGTACTTC. Its protein product is CASSRYGGQSGETQYF.

This clonotype counts as medium-sized. The rearrangement links TRBV6-6 to TRBJ1-1; D possibly corresponds to TRBD1 (6 bases). The CDR3 totals 17 residues. Germline CDR1 MNHNY, CDR2 SVGAGI (reference sequence). Trimming left V 5 bases short and J 4 bases short, with 23 bases between. The CDR3 region has the DNA TGTGCCAGCAGTAGAGGGACACGGGGGTTGGAAGCCACTGAAGCTTTCTTT. Translating gives CASSRGTRGLEATEAFF.

Sample share makes this clonotype medium-sized. The chain joins TRBV28 to TRBJ2-3; 7 bases fit TRBD2. Per germline, CDR1 MDHEN and CDR2 SYDVKM. V was pared by 7 bases and J by 5 bases, with 12 bases of the junction left unmatched. This CDR3 contains 15 residues. The CDR3 loop is CASTLGGLRGDTQYF. In nucleotides, the CDR3 is TGTGCCAGCACCCTGGGGGGGTTAAGGGGAGATACGCAGTATTTT.

This clonotype is medium-sized in the sample. The rearrangement joins TRBV2 to TRBJ1-1; 8 nucleotides agree with TRBD1. There are 17 residues in the CDR3. The trim removed 3 bases at V and 0 bases at J, leaving 9 bases unmatched. Germline V gene data show CDR1 as SNHLY and CDR2 as FYNNEI. CDR3 nucleotide sequence: TGTGCCAGCAGTGATCTCCGACAGGGGACCATGAACACTGAAGCTTTCTTT. As protein: CASSDLRQGTMNTEAFF.

This clonotype was found many times. This rearrangement joins TRBV20-1 to TRBJ1-1; possible D gene TRBD1, 6 bases. This CDR3 has 15 residues. Germline V gene data show CDR1 as DFQATT and CDR2 as SNEGSKA (reference sequence). Trimming stripped 5 bases from V and 4 bases from J, with 20 bases between. CDR3 DNA: TGCAGTGCTGGGAATCAGGGGTCCGAGGCCACTGAAGCTTTCTTT. It translates to CSAGNQGSEATEAFF.

This clonotype came up many times. The gene calls are TRBV27 and TRBJ2-7; TRBD1 aligns across 7 bases. After removal of 10 bases from V and 3 bases from J, the junction contained 6 bases not matched to a gene. Germline assignment: CDR1 MNHEY and CDR2 SMNVEV (reference sequence). The CDR3 is 12 residues long. The DNA for the CDR3 is TGTGCCACTCAGGGGGAGAACTACGAGCAGTACTTC. Translated: CATQGENYEQYF.

This clonotype counts as medium-sized (0.01 to 0.1%). The V gene is TRBV10-3, the J gene TRBJ2-7, with D perhaps TRBD1 or TRBD2 (5 bases each). Germline CDR1 and CDR2: ENHRY and SYGVKD. Trimming shortened V by 4 bases and J by 6 bases, and 13 bases separated the two germline ends. This CDR3 is 13 amino acids long. CDR3: CAISVVDGGEQYF. The CDR3 DNA is TGTGCCATCAGTGTCGTAGATGGGGGCGAGCAGTACTTC.

This clonotype has more than one count but fewer than ten. The chain combines TRBV29-1 with TRBJ2-2, with TRBD2 matching 8 bases. Per germline, CDR1 SQVTM and CDR2 ANQGSEA. There are 17 residues in the CDR3. The CDR3 DNA is TGCAACGCCCTTGGGGGACTAGTGGGAGTTAAGTACGGGGAGCTGTTTTTT. This translates into CNALGGLVGVKYGELFF.

This clonotype was recorded many times. The chain joins TRBV18 to TRBJ2-5; no firm D call. Germline assignment: CDR1 KGHSH and CDR2 LQKENI. The ends were cut back, 2 bases at V and 1 base at J, with 5 bases in the middle. The length of the CDR3 is 13 residues. The CDR3 reads CASSPSGQETQYF. CDR3 DNA: TGTGCCAGCTCACCATCGGGCCAAGAGACCCAGTACTTC.